This TCR beta chain was recorded in a study of CD8+ T cells in alopecia areata. The overall study: The drug, oral tofacitinib, was given to treated patients at 5 to 10 mg twice daily. Broader study findings: Among the top 100, expanded CD8+ clones were significantly decreased by tofacitinib, as was scalp clonality. Clonality was higher in lesional than normal scalp, especially in alopecia totalis/universalis.

Extracted from the samples, RNA was reverse transcribed into cDNA to serve as the sequencing template. Measured with immunoSEQ multiplex PCR; TCRdb has only the in-frame clones, and not every one. The sample gives roughly 100,000 clones, roughly 56% of which show up once; roughly 17% is in the top ten. About this clone itself: What it recognizes is unknown.

Trimming left V 3 bases short and J 0 bases short, with 13 bases between. CDR3 length: 16 amino acids. CDR1 is MNHNS, CDR2 SASEGT, per germline. Treatment: oral pan-JAK inhibitor, 5-10 mg twice daily. PBMCs, the starting material, were the source of sorted CD4+ and CD8+ T cells. The chain links TRBV6-1 to TRBJ2-3, with TRBD2 as a possible D gene (6 bases). The sequence was collected from a human donor with alopecia areata. The sequences come from CD8+ T cells sorted from blood, collected at approximately week 60, from a patient treated with tofacitinib. The DNA of the CDR3 is TGTGCCAGCAGTGAGTTCGTAGGAGGGAGCACAGATACGCAGTATTTT. It codes for CASSEFVGGSTDTQYF.